This TCR beta chain was recorded in a study of tumor-infiltrating lymphocytes in oesophageal squamous cell carcinoma. TCRdb processed the PCR reads anew with MiXCR; each CDR3 protein has one entry. Here the sample spans some 15,000 distinct CDR3 sequences, 52% being singletons. This clonotype was detected only a few times. This TCR came from a female donor with esophageal squamous cell carcinoma. Sequencing was performed on esophageal tumor tissue.

The CDR3 DNA follows: TGTGCCAGCAGTTTGGTTCAGGGCGTTTCCTACGAGCAGTACTTC. Protein product: CASSLVQGVSYEQYF. The chain uses TRBV12-3 or TRBV12-4 and TRBJ2-5, with a possible D match to TRBD1 (5 bases). The J call may be in error: the DNA end matches TRBJ2-7 better. This CDR3 is 15 amino acids long.